This is a list of T cell receptor beta chains from one sample in a study of shared clonotypes between healthy human individuals. Measured with immunoSEQ multiplex PCR; TCRdb has only the in-frame clones, and not every one. Here the sample spans about 990,000 clones, around three quarters being singletons. Sequencing was performed on memory CD4+ T cells from PBMCs. Receptors were obtained from a young man in good health. Some clones in this sample may be carry-over from other donors' samples. CDR3s include the opening cysteine and the closing phenylalanine or tryptophan. The order of the fields is J gene, V gene, D gene, clone size, CDR3 DNA, CDR3 protein. The D gene is left open where the match is weak. Expanded clones get a size class; other rows say once, few or many, or leave the size out.

>TRBJ2-5|TRBV19|-|-
TGTGCCAGTAGTATCGGTGGCCAAGAGACCCAGTACTTC
CASSIGGQETQYF
>TRBJ2-2|TRBV28|TRBD1|-
TGTGCCAGCAGACCCGGGACAGGGGGCGCTGTGAGCCAGGCCGGGGAGCTGTTTTTT
CASRPGTGGAVSQAGELFF
>TRBJ2-7|TRBV28|TRBD2|-
TGTGCCAGCAGTTTCCCGGGGACTAAAAGCTCCTACGAGCAGTACTTC
CASSFPGTKSSYEQYF
>TRBJ1-2|TRBV4-3|TRBD1|-
TGCGCCAGCAGCCCCGGGACAGGGTTAAGCTATGGCTACACCTTC
CASSPGTGLSYGYTF
>TRBJ2-2|TRBV11-2|TRBD2|-
TGTGCCAGCAGCTTAGTTAGCGGGACAAACACCGGGGAGCTGTTTTTT
CASSLVSGTNTGELFF
>TRBJ2-5|TRBV6-5|TRBD2|-
TGTGCCAGCAGCCCAAGACGGGGGGTAGAGACCCAGTACTTC
CASSPRRGVETQYF
>TRBJ1-3|TRBV4-1|-|many
TGCGCCAGCAGCCAAGATACAGGAGGGATGCGAAACACCATATATTTT
CASSQDTGGMRNTIYF
>TRBJ1-5|TRBV4-2|-|-
TGTGCCAGCAGCCAAGATGGGCCCAATCAGCCCCAGCATTTT
CASSQDGPNQPQHF
>TRBJ2-3|TRBV5-6|TRBD1|-
TGTGCCAGCAGCTTCGGGACAGGGAACACAGATACGCAGTATTTT
CASSFGTGNTDTQYF
>TRBJ1-1|TRBV19|TRBD1|-
TGTGCCAGTAGTGTACAGGGGAAGAACACTGAAGCTTTCTTT
CASSVQGKNTEAFF
>TRBJ2-5|TRBV5-6|-|-
TGTGCCAGCAGCCCCAGGCGGTCGAGTGGAGAGACCCAGTACTTC
CASSPRRSSGETQYF
>TRBJ1-5|TRBV6-1|TRBD1|-
TGTGCCAGCAGTGCCGAGGGGGCAGGGGAAGGTCAGCCCCAGCATTTT
CASSAEGAGEGQPQHF
>TRBJ2-5|TRBV27|-|-
TGTGCCAGCAGTTTCGACAGGTACCAAGAGACCCAGTACTTC
CASSFDRYQETQYF
>TRBJ1-2|TRBV28|TRBD1|-
TGTGCCAGCAGCCTTGGCCATGGACAGGGCCCCCCGGGGGGCTACACCTTC
CASSLGHGQGPPGGYTF
>TRBJ2-7|TRBV27|TRBD2|-
TGTGCCAGCGAACCTCCTTTGACGGGAGGTGACTACGAGCAGTACTTC
CASEPPLTGGDYEQYF
>TRBJ2-3|TRBV7-9|-|-
TGTGCCAGCAGCTTAAGCGGCCTCACAGATACGCAGTATTTT
CASSLSGLTDTQYF
>TRBJ1-4|TRBV5-1|-|many
TGCGCCAGCAGCTTGCAGCTAAATGAAAAACTGTTTTTT
CASSLQLNEKLFF